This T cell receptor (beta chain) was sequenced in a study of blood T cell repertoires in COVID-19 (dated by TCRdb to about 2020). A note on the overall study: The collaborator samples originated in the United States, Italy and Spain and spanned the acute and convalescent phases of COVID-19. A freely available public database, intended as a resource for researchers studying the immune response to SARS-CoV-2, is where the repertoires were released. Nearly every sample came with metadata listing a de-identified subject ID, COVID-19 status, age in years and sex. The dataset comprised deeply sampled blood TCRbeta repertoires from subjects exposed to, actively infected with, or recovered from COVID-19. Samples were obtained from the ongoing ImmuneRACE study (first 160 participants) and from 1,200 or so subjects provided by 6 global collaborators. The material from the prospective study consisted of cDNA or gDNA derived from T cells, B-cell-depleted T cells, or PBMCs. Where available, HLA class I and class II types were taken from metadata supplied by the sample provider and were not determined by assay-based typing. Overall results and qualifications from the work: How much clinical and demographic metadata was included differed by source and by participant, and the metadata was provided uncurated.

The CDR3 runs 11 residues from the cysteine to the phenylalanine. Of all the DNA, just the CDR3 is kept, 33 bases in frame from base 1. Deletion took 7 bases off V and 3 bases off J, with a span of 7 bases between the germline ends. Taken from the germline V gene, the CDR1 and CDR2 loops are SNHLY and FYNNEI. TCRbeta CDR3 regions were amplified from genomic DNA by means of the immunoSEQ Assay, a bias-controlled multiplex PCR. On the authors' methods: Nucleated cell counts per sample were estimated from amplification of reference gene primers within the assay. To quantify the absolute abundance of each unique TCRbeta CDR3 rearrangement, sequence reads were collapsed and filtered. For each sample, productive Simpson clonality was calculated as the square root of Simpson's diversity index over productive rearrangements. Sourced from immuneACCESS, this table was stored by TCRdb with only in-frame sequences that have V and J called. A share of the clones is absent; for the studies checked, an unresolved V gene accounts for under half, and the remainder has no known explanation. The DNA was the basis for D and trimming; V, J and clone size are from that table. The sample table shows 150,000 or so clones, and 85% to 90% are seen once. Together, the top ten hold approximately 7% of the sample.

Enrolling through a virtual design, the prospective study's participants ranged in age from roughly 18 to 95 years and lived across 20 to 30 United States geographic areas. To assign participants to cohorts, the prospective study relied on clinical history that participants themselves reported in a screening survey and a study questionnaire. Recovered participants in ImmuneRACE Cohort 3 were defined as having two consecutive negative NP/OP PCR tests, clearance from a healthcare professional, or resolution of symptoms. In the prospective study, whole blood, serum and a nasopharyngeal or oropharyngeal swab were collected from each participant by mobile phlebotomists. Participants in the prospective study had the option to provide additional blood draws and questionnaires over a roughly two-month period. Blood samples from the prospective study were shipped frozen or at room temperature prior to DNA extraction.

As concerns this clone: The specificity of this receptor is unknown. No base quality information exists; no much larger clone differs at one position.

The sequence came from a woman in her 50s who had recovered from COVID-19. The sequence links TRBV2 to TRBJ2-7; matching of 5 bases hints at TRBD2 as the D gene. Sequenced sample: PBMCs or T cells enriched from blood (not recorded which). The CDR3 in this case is CASMGVYEQYF. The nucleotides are TGTGCCAGCATGGGAGTCTACGAGCAGTACTTC.